This record covers a single TCR beta chain. At one end the junction does not follow the germline gene, possibly because of a read error. The CDR3 is 18 residues long. Germline V gene data show CDR1 as SGHTA and CDR2 as FQGNSA. The record originates from a study of blood T cell repertoires in COVID-19. The table came from immunoSEQ multiplex PCR; TCRdb's copy has only in-frame clones and leaves some out. The profile shows roughly 320,000 clones, around 87% of them singletons. This TCR derives from a man between 65 and 80 years old with acute or convalescent COVID-19. The sample taken for sequencing was peripheral blood. This sequence joins TRBV7-2 and TRBJ2-5; TRBD2 agrees at 8 bases. In nucleotides, the CDR3 is TGTGCCAGCTGCTTAGGGGCGCGGGGGCGGGGGGCCCAGGAGACCCAGTACTTC. As protein: CASCLGARGRGAQETQYF.